These 20 T cell receptor beta chains came from one sample sequenced in a study of blood T cell repertoires in COVID-19. Produced via immunoSEQ multiplex PCR; TCRdb's table is partial and in-frame only. The data contain 250,000 or so clones, around nine tenths of them seen just once; the ten biggest clones take up roughly 2.6%. The specimen sequenced was peripheral blood. These receptors were obtained from a woman aged 60 to 75 with acute or convalescent COVID-19.

For the CDR3, the DNA is TGCAGCGTTGGACCAGCCCTAGAGTCTCAAGCTTTCTTT. Amino acid sequence: CSVGPALESQAFF. This chain connects TRBV29-1 to TRBJ1-1; D unclear. The CDR3 loop spans 13 amino acids. The germline gives CDR1 SQVTM, CDR2 ANQGSEA. V was clipped by 4 bases and J by 9 bases, with 18 bases between them. Combining the CDR3 with reference TRBV29-1 and TRBJ1-1 gives the whole variable domain SAVISQKPSRDICQRGTSLTIQCQVDSQVTMMFWYRQQPGQSLTLIATANQGSEATYESGFVIDKFPISRPNLTFSTLTVSNMSPEDSSIYLCSVGPALESQAFFGQGTRLTVV.

This clone was recorded once. The rearrangement uses TRBV7-9 and TRBJ1-1, with 7 bases identical to TRBD1. Trimming at V came to 9 bases and at J to 1 base, leaving 8 bases not matched to a gene. This CDR3 is 14 amino acids long. Per the germline V gene, CDR1 is SEHNR and CDR2 is FQNEAQ (reference sequence). In DNA form, the CDR3 reads TGTGCCAGTCAACAGGGGAAAGGGAACACTGAAGCTTTCTTT. Protein product: CASQQGKGNTEAFF.

The chain has TRBV2 and TRBJ2-7; D is perhaps TRBD1 (7 bases). Germline V gene data show CDR1 as SNHLY and CDR2 as FYNNEI. The CDR3 is 12 residues long. Between the trimmed V and J ends, which lost 6 bases and 6 bases, there was a span of 12 bases. CDR3 nucleotides: TGTGCCAGCAGGTACAGGGGAGGCGAGCAGTACTTC. Amino acids: CASRYRGGEQYF.

This clone showed up just once. V usage is TRBV4-1 and J usage is TRBJ2-1; 7 bases are shared with TRBD2. The CDR3 is made up of 20 amino acids. The trim removed 4 bases at V and 0 bases at J, leaving 18 bases unmatched. In germline, CDR1 is MGHRA, CDR2 YSYEKL. The CDR3 region is CASSPSQASGAQSSYNEQFF. Here the CDR3 DNA reads TGCGCCAGCAGCCCTAGCCAGGCTAGCGGCGCGCAAAGCTCCTACAATGAGCAGTTCTTC.

The gene calls are TRBV21-1 and TRBJ1-1; TRBD1 is the table's D call and was not checked against the DNA. TRBV21-1 is a recognized pseudogene. The CDR3 is made up of 18 amino acids. CDR3 coding DNA: TGTGCCAGCAGCAAATGCGGACAGTTTTTTGAGGCTAACACTGAAGCTTTCTTT. Amino acid sequence: CASSKCGQFFEANTEAFF.

The chain couples TRBV20-1 to TRBJ1-2, with a tentative D call TRBD1 (6 bases). This CDR3 comprises 11 residues. V dropped 4 bases and J dropped 8 bases, with 11 bases sitting between them. CDR1 DFQATT and CDR2 SNEGSKA come from the germline V gene (reference sequence). This CDR3 is CSAMLTGGYTF. The CDR3 coding sequence is TGCAGTGCTATGTTAACAGGGGGCTACACCTTC.

This CDR3 is CASSSQGVNYGYTF. CDR3 nucleotides: TGTGCCAGCAGTTCACAGGGAGTCAACTATGGCTACACCTTC. This rearrangement joins TRBV28 to TRBJ1-2, with a weak D call TRBD1 (6 bases). Germline V gene data show CDR1 as MDHEN and CDR2 as SYDVKM. The CDR3 length is 14 residues. The V and J ends lost 4 bases and 2 bases respectively, with 11 bases between them.

This chain uses TRBV7-2 with TRBJ2-1, with TRBD1 matching 7 bases. Germline V gene sequence: CDR1 SGHTA, CDR2 FQGNSA. Germline trimming cut 5 bases from V and 5 bases from J; bases unmatched to any gene: 12. The CDR3 is 16 residues long. In DNA form, the CDR3 reads TGTGCCAGCAGCCCCGCCCGGGACAGATCAAACAATGAGCAGTTCTTC. As protein: CASSPARDRSNNEQFF.

The chain uses TRBV7-2 and TRBJ2-4; 7 bases line up with TRBD1. The junction had 6 bases not matched to a gene; V was cut back by 5 bases and J by 11 bases. Germline V CDR1 and CDR2: SGHTA, FQGNSA. The CDR3 spans 12 residues. CDR3 nucleotides: TGTGCCAGCAGCCAGGATAGGGGGCTTCAGTACTTC. This translates into CASSQDRGLQYF.

The chain carries TRBV28 and TRBJ2-3, with 7 bases lining up with TRBD1. The CDR3 sequence is 13 residues long. The trim removed 6 bases at V and 3 bases at J, leaving 3 bases unmatched. Germline CDR1 MDHEN, CDR2 SYDVKM. Here the CDR3 reads CASRRQGTDTQYF. The CDR3 nucleotides are TGTGCCAGCAGGCGACAGGGTACAGATACGCAGTATTTT.

Worth noting for this clone: This sample also contains other DNA sequences that code for the same CDR3. This rearrangement joins TRBV5-1 to TRBJ2-5; D ambiguous. The germline V and J ends were trimmed by 0 bases and 5 bases, with 5 bases remaining between them. Germline CDR1 is SGHRS and CDR2 is YFSETQ. CDR3 size: 12 residues. This CDR3 is CASSLAGETQYF. For the CDR3, the DNA is TGCGCCAGCAGCTTGGCCGGGGAGACCCAGTACTTC.

The chain is built from TRBV7-6 and TRBJ2-1, with D perhaps matching TRBD2 (7 bases). The V end lost 7 bases, the J end lost 8 bases, and 21 bases lay between the germline ends. The CDR3 length is 15 residues. Germline CDR1 and CDR2: SGHVS and FNYEAQ. CDR3 residues: CASTPGSGGFDEQFF. In DNA form, the CDR3 reads TGTGCCAGCACCCCGGGTTCGGGGGGCTTCGATGAGCAGTTCTTC.

The chain recombines TRBV7-9 with TRBJ1-2; D is ambiguous. The CDR3 totals 13 residues. V was trimmed by 3 bases and J by 4 bases, leaving 9 bases between them. Germline V lookup: CDR1 SEHNR, CDR2 FQNEAQ (reference sequence). The DNA for the CDR3 is TGTGCCAGCAGCTTCGTTCAGGCCTATGGCTACACCTTC. Encoded protein: CASSFVQAYGYTF.

This chain connects TRBV2 to TRBJ2-7; 7 nucleotides agree with TRBD2. CDR1 is SNHLY and CDR2 is FYNNEI in the germline V gene. This CDR3 is 12 amino acids long. Unmatched junction bases numbered 3, after V lost 4 bases and J lost 6 bases. Here the CDR3 DNA reads TGTGCCAGCAGTGTTTGGGGGGGCGAGCAGTACTTC. Amino acids: CASSVWGGEQYF.

The rearrangement joins TRBV7-2 to TRBJ2-3; 8 bases fit TRBD1. Losses at the gene ends were 2 bases for V and 2 bases for J; bases not matched to a gene: 6. Germline CDR1 reads SGHTA; CDR2 reads FQGNSA. The CDR3 extends over 16 amino acids. The CDR3 spells CASSLSGGTNTDTQYF. The CDR3 bases are TGTGCCAGCAGCTTATCAGGGGGCACCAACACAGATACGCAGTATTTT.

The chain joins TRBV6-5 to TRBJ2-7; 9 bases match TRBD2. The CDR3 runs 15 residues. J was trimmed by 7 bases and V by 0 bases; bases with no gene match: 7. Per the germline V gene, CDR1 is MNHEY and CDR2 is SVGAGI. This CDR3 reads CASSYSGGRVGEQYF. The CDR3 nucleotides read TGTGCCAGCAGTTACTCTGGCGGGAGGGTGGGGGAGCAGTACTTC.

This clone was detected only a few times. This rearrangement joins TRBV7-9 to TRBJ1-6, with D possibly being TRBD1 (6 bases). The ends were cut back, 4 bases at V and 6 bases at J, with 19 bases in the middle. Germline assignment: CDR1 SEHNR and CDR2 FQNEAQ (reference sequence). The length of the CDR3 is 17 residues. Here the CDR3 reads CASSSLQRTVGNSPLHF. As DNA, the CDR3 is TGTGCCAGCAGCTCCCTCCAACGGACAGTTGGTAATTCACCCCTCCACTTT. The entire variable domain, with the rest obtained from reference TRBV7-9 and TRBJ1-6, is as follows: DTGVSQNPRHKITKRGQNVTFRCDPISEHNRLYWYRQTLGQGPEFLTYFQNEAQLEKSRLLSDRFSAERPKGSFSTLEIQRTEQGDSAMYLCASSSLQRTVGNSPLHFGNGTRLTVT.

V gene TRBV7-2 combines with J gene TRBJ1-1; D call uncertain. The V end lost 6 bases, the J end lost 0 bases, and 14 bases lay between the germline ends. The CDR3 sequence is 15 residues long. CDR1 is SGHTA and CDR2 is FQGNSA in the germline V gene. The CDR3 is CASRRNRNMNTEAFF. As DNA, the CDR3 is TGTGCCAGCAGACGGAACAGAAACATGAACACTGAAGCTTTCTTT. The full variable domain, completed using reference TRBV7-2 and TRBJ1-1, is GAGVSQSPSNKVTEKGKDVELRCDPISGHTALYWYRQSLGQGLEFLIYFQGNSAPDKSGLPSDRFSAERTGGSVSTLTIQRTQQEDSAVYLCASRRNRNMNTEAFFGQGTRLTVV.

In this sample, this clone turned up a few times. The rearrangement uses TRBV7-3 and TRBJ2-1; a weak D match, TRBD2 (6 bases). The CDR3 contains 15 residues. The germline CDR1 and CDR2 sequences are SGHTA and FQGTGA. Between the trimmed V and J ends, which lost 2 bases and 8 bases, there was a span of 16 bases. CDR3 sequence reads: CASSLQPGLRDEQFF. The CDR3 coding sequence is TGTGCCAGCAGCTTACAGCCGGGACTTAGAGATGAGCAGTTCTTC.

V is TRBV4-2 and J is TRBJ2-3, with 9 bases matching TRBD2. Trimming at V came to 1 base and at J to 1 base, leaving 6 bases not matched to a gene. The CDR3 totals 17 residues. The germline CDR1 and CDR2 sequences are LGHNA and YNFKEQ. The CDR3 protein is CASSQVSSGTRTDTQYF. The DNA of the CDR3 is TGTGCCAGCAGCCAAGTTTCTAGCGGGACACGCACAGATACGCAGTATTTT.